This T cell receptor beta chain was recorded in a study of shared clonotypes between healthy human individuals. Recent vaccinations or acute infections were absent in the healthy HIV-negative adult donors. Over several immunoSEQ plates, each subset's genomic DNA was distributed in even portions. The table came from immunoSEQ multiplex PCR; TCRdb's copy has only in-frame clones and leaves some out. The table has about 470,000 clones, around 79% seen once. In regard to this clone: Its specificity is not known.

Trimming removed 0 bases at V and 0 bases at J, with 9 bases between. CDR1 and CDR2 from the germline V gene are SEHNR and FQNEAQ (reference sequence). This CDR3 has 16 amino acids. Study-wide points: The genetic and exposure-history diversity represented was limited by few donors. It was anticipated that sequencing depth would influence how many clonotypes donors shared.

The origin of this receptor is a middle-aged woman in good health. Some clones in this sample may be carry-over from other donors' samples. Sequences were obtained from PBMCs. This chain connects TRBV7-9 to TRBJ1-3; D unresolved. The chain's CDR3 is CASSLAQPDSGNTIYF. CDR3 nucleotides: TGTGCCAGCAGCTTAGCTCAGCCAGACTCTGGAAACACCATATATTTT.